Each of the 3 T cell receptor beta chains below was sequenced from the same sample in a study of identifying expanded T cells in peripheral blood. Assay used: immunoSEQ multiplex PCR; TCRdb lists only in-frame clones, some missing. The table has tens of thousands of clones, 70% to 90% seen once. The specimen was blood. All receptors derive from a person aged 18 to 75 in good health.

As regards this clone: Germline and junction disagree at one end, which may indicate a read error. The rearrangement links TRBV11-2 to TRBJ2-5; D is ambiguous. Germline V lookup: CDR1 SGHAT, CDR2 FQNNGV. CDR3 length: 13 amino acids. CDR3 DNA: TGTGCCAGCAGCCTAGAACGGACAGAGACCCAGTACTTC. This codes for CASSLERTETQYF.

This clone has just one count. The rearrangement uses TRBV9 and TRBJ1-1, with D unresolved. Germline V lookup: CDR1 SGDLS, CDR2 YYNGEE. The V end lost 0 bases, the J end lost 4 bases, and 13 bases lay between the germline ends. The CDR3 covers 15 residues. The CDR3 spells CASSVVSATPTEAFF. CDR3 bases: TGTGCCAGCAGCGTAGTGTCAGCCACCCCCACTGAAGCTTTCTTT. Full variable domain (remainder filled in from reference TRBV9 and TRBJ1-1): DSGVTQTPKHLITATGQRVTLRCSPRSGDLSVYWYQQSLDQGLQFLIQYYNGEERAKGNILERFSAQQFPDLHSELNLSSLELGDSALYFCASSVVSATPTEAFFGQGTRLTVV.

The CDR3 reads CASSSNQGSSYNEQFF. The CDR3 nucleotides read TGTGCCAGCAGCTCTAACCAGGGGAGCTCCTACAATGAGCAGTTCTTC. The genes are TRBV7-9 and TRBJ2-1; D is perhaps TRBD1 (6 bases). In germline, CDR1 is SEHNR, CDR2 FQNEAQ (reference sequence). This CDR3 has 16 residues. V lost 4 bases and J lost 0, with 13 bases in between.